This TCR beta chain originates from a study of Ad26.COV2.S vaccination and SARS-CoV-2 variants. Stated treatment: some 20 received Ad26.COV2.S at low or high dose, single or two shots; several received placebo; per-sample allocation not given. Day 63 after the first vaccine or placebo injection was the time point for sampling. Trimming took off 0 bases at V and 0 bases at J, with 9 bases between the two ends. Germline assignment: CDR1 MNHEY and CDR2 SMNVEV (reference sequence). This CDR3 spans 15 amino acids. Repertoires were generated with immunoSEQ multiplex PCR, while TCRdb's copy carries only in-frame clones and drops some. The table shows 300,000 to 400,000 clones, with around 86% occurring only once.

The chain couples TRBV27 to TRBJ2-7, with D possibly TRBD1 on 6 matching bases. This TCR derives from a person between 18 and 59 years old who received the Ad26.COV2.S COVID-19 vaccine or a placebo. Here the sequenced sample was peripheral blood, taken in a trial of Ad26.COV2.S vaccine versus placebo. CDR3 protein: CASSLSRGGSYEQYF. The CDR3 nucleotides read TGTGCCAGCAGTTTATCGAGAGGGGGCTCCTACGAGCAGTACTTC.